This T cell receptor beta chain is from a study of response to subunit inactivated influenza vaccine. General study findings and limits: T cells newly recruited by each seasonal influenza vaccination are few, the authors suggested.

V was pared by 5 bases and J by 3 bases, with 5 bases of the junction left unmatched. Germline-derived CDR1 and CDR2 are LGHDT and YNNKEL (reference sequence). This CDR3 region has 15 residues. At least ten counts were recorded for this clonotype. Its specificity is unknown. From the RT-PCR reads, TCRdb called clonotypes with MiXCR, one entry per CDR3 protein. This table has a few hundred thousand distinct CDR3 sequences, 21% appearing once. The sample consisted of PBMCs from blood, taken less than 22 months after vaccination. This chain links TRBV3-1 with TRBJ1-5, with 9 bases identical to TRBD1. The receptor was derived from a man between 50 and 70 years old who received an inactivated influenza vaccine. In nucleotides, the CDR3 is TGTGCCAGCAGCTCCGGGACAGGGTACAATCAGCCCCAGCATTTT. Translation: CASSSGTGYNQPQHF.